The 25 T cell receptor beta chains presented below share a single source sample, sequenced in a study of metastatic and nonmetastatic thyroid tumors (dated by TCRdb to about 2020). Library generation was performed with PCR. The instrument was an Illumina HiSeq 4000. Using fastp at Q25 and MiXCR, TCRdb reprocessed the public reads and kept productive beta chains. The sample table lists more than 15,000 clones, roughly 24% of them with a count of one. Approximately 11% of the sample is held by the ten biggest clonotypes. Before undergoing thyroid surgery, none of the patients had been given any kind of treatment. The sequenced material came from blood. The source is a male donor with papillary thyroid cancer or a benign thyroid nodule (not recorded which). Some clones in this sample may be carry-over from other donors' samples.

The CDR3 sequence is CASSPIRDFVHGYTF. The CDR3 DNA is TGCGCCAGCAGCCCCATCCGGGACTTCGTCCATGGCTACACCTTC. The chain is built from TRBV4-1 and TRBJ1-2; tentatively, D is TRBD1 (5 bases). The CDR3 sequence is 15 residues long. Trimming removed 4 bases from V and 6 bases from J, with 18 bases in between. Germline CDR1 reads MGHRA; CDR2 reads YSYEKL.

This clone was observed at least ten times. The chain couples TRBV11-3 to TRBJ1-4; the D is unclear. The length of the CDR3 is 12 residues. V shed 3 bases and J shed 8 bases, with 7 bases lying between them. Germline V gene data show CDR1 as SGHNT and CDR2 as YENEEA. CDR3 sequence (DNA): TGTGCCAGCAGCTTGGATCGAGAAAAACTGTTTTTT. This sequence encodes CASSLDREKLFF.

This clone was seen repeatedly, ten times or more. The V call is TRBV28, the J call TRBJ1-4; maybe TRBD1 (5 bases). Trimming left V 5 bases short and J 0 bases short, with 16 bases between. From germline, CDR1 is MDHEN and CDR2 SYDVKM. The CDR3 extends over 17 amino acids. The CDR3 protein is CASSPSSGKATNEKLFF. DNA of the CDR3: TGTGCCAGCAGTCCCTCCTCAGGGAAAGCAACTAATGAAAAACTGTTTTTT.

At least ten counts were recorded for this clone. The chain carries TRBV5-1 and TRBJ2-3, with 16 bases aligning to TRBD2. Germline V lookup: CDR1 SGHRS, CDR2 YFSETQ. CDR3 length equals 16 residues. V was clipped by 2 bases and J by 4 bases; unmatched bases: 1. CDR3 bases: TGCGCCAGCAGCTTAGGGACTAGCGGGAGGGCAGATACGCAGTATTTT. The encoded protein is CASSLGTSGRADTQYF.

CDR3 DNA sequence: TGCGCCAGCAGCTCGGGACTTTCAGCCTACGAGCAGTACTTC. Encoded protein: CASSSGLSAYEQYF. The chain carries TRBV5-1 and TRBJ2-7; D might be TRBD2 (6 bases). CDR1 is SGHRS, CDR2 YFSETQ, per germline. Deletions cut 3 bases from V and 2 bases from J, with 12 bases between. The CDR3 length is 14 residues. Based on the CDR3 plus reference TRBV5-1 and TRBJ2-7, the full variable domain is KAGVTQTPRYLIKTRGQQVTLSCSPISGHRSVSWYQQTPGQGLQFLFEYFSETQRNKGNFPGRFSGRQFSNSRSEMNVSTLELGDSALYLCASSSGLSAYEQYFGPGTRLTVT.

This clone showed up many times. Germline is not matched at one junction end, which may reflect a read error. This chain connects TRBV19 to TRBJ2-7; D is unclear. This CDR3 comprises 11 residues. From germline, CDR1 is LNHDA and CDR2 SQIVND (reference sequence). Written as DNA, the CDR3 is TGTGCCGGTAGGGTGGGGTACGAGCAGTACTTC. Protein: CAGRVGYEQYF.

This chain uses TRBV4-2 with TRBJ2-1, with 12 bases lining up with TRBD2. Germline V gene data show CDR1 as LGHNA and CDR2 as YNFKEQ. The CDR3 length is 18 residues. J gave up 4 bases and V 0 bases, and 7 bases lay outside the gene matches. The chain's CDR3 is CASSQDTSGRMPYNEQFF. Here the CDR3 DNA reads TGTGCCAGCAGCCAAGATACTAGCGGGAGGATGCCATACAATGAGCAGTTCTTC.

This clone came up many times. This chain connects TRBV6-1 to TRBJ1-5; perhaps TRBD1 as D (5 bases). Per the germline V gene, CDR1 is MNHNS and CDR2 is SASEGT. Trimming pared 6 bases from V and 0 bases from J, leaving 18 bases between. This CDR3 is 17 amino acids long. The CDR3 protein is CASSPNIDSYSNQPQHF. In DNA, the CDR3 is TGTGCCAGCAGCCCAAATATCGACAGCTATAGCAATCAGCCCCAGCATTTT.

By proportion, this clone is medium-sized. This rearrangement joins TRBV6-1 to TRBJ2-7, with D uncertain. Germline V gene lookup returns CDR1 MNHNS and CDR2 SASEGT. The CDR3 loop spans 14 amino acids. V lost 8 bases to trimming and J lost 2 bases, with 16 bases between them. The DNA for the CDR3 is TGTGCCAGCTGGACGGACGGAGAAGCCTACGAGCAGTACTTC. Residues: CASWTDGEAYEQYF.

This clone was detected many times. In nucleotides, the CDR3 is TGTGCCAGCAGCGGGTATGGCGGCCAAGAGACCCAGTACTTC. Translation: CASSGYGGQETQYF. The V call is TRBV6-1, the J call TRBJ2-5; no reliable D call. V shed 6 bases and J shed 1 base, with 12 bases lying between them. Germline CDR1 is MNHNS and CDR2 is SASEGT. The length of the CDR3 is 14 residues.

This clone was observed many times. The chain employs TRBV5-1 and TRBJ2-1, with D tentatively TRBD1 or TRBD2 (6 bases each). The CDR3 covers 15 residues. Trimming shortened V by 6 bases and J by 3 bases, and 16 bases separated the two germline ends. Germline V CDR1 and CDR2: SGHRS, YFSETQ. The DNA of the CDR3 is TGCGCCAGCACTTGGGGGGACACCCTCTACAATGAGCAGTTCTTC. Encoded protein: CASTWGDTLYNEQFF.

This clone is categorized as medium-sized (0.01 to 0.1%). The V gene is TRBV12-3 or TRBV12-4, the J gene TRBJ1-3, with 7 nucleotides matching TRBD1. This CDR3 is 16 amino acids long. V lost 6 bases to trimming and J lost 0 bases; unmatched junction nucleotides: 8. CDR3 protein: CASSRDRTFSGNTIYF. As DNA, the CDR3 is TGTGCCAGCAGCCGGGACAGAACATTCTCTGGAAACACCATATATTTT.

This clone was seen repeatedly, ten times or more. The chain couples TRBV14 to TRBJ2-1; either TRBD1 or TRBD2 may supply D (5 bases each). Trimming cost V 1 base and J 9 bases, with 10 bases left between them. The CDR3 contains 13 residues. Germline V gives CDR1 SGHDN, CDR2 FVKESK. CDR3 protein: CASSQGLGREQFF. The CDR3 coding sequence is TGTGCCAGCAGCCAAGGGTTGGGACGTGAGCAGTTCTTC.

The J gene is TRBJ2-7, the V gene TRBV27; D is unclear. V dropped 4 bases and J dropped 3 bases, with 10 bases sitting between them. The germline gives CDR1 MNHEY, CDR2 SMNVEV (reference sequence). This CDR3 spans 13 amino acids. The CDR3 loop is CASSSGTVYEQYF. CDR3 nucleotide sequence: TGTGCCAGCAGTTCAGGTACCGTCTACGAGCAGTACTTC.

This clone was detected many times. The J gene is TRBJ2-3, the V gene TRBV7-6; D possibly matches TRBD1 or TRBD2 (5 bases each). The CDR3 consists of 15 residues. V shed 5 bases and J shed 3 bases, with 15 bases lying between them. Germline V lookup: CDR1 SGHVS, CDR2 FNYEAQ. CDR3 amino acids: CASSGGPPGTDTQYF. In DNA form, the CDR3 reads TGTGCCAGCAGCGGGGGACCGCCTGGTACAGATACGCAGTATTTT.

The J gene is TRBJ1-1, the V gene TRBV2; 7 bases fit TRBD1. This CDR3 has 14 residues. Germline values: CDR1 SNHLY, CDR2 FYNNEI. V shed 7 bases and J 8 bases; nucleotides not matched to a gene: 13. The CDR3 sequence is CASKLDYTGAEAFF. CDR3 DNA sequence: TGTGCCAGCAAACTCGATTACACAGGGGCGGAAGCTTTCTTT.

This clone appeared many times. The gene calls are TRBV12-3 or TRBV12-4 and TRBJ1-4; D perhaps matches TRBD1 (6 bases). Trimming pared 5 bases from V and 8 bases from J, leaving 15 bases between. This CDR3 contains 14 residues. The CDR3 loop reads CASSPQHREEKLFF. CDR3 nucleotides: TGTGCCAGCAGTCCCCAACACAGGGAGGAAAAACTGTTTTTT.

This clone has ten or more counts. The chain recombines TRBV2 with TRBJ2-3; D is unresolved. Trimming removed 10 bases at V and 5 bases at J, with 10 bases between. There are 11 residues in the CDR3. Germline CDR1 and CDR2: SNHLY and FYNNEI. The CDR3 loop is CATSIGDTQYF. CDR3 DNA sequence: TGTGCCACTTCCATCGGAGATACGCAGTATTTT.

This clone occurred a few times. The CDR3 DNA follows: TGTGCCAGCAGTCGAGGACAGGGGGTAATGAATACGCAGTATTTT. Its translation: CASSRGQGVMNTQYF. The chain uses TRBV6-1 and TRBJ2-3; 10 nucleotides match TRBD1. From germline, CDR1 is MNHNS and CDR2 SASEGT. The J segment lost 7 bases and the V segment lost 5 bases, leaving 9 bases of the junction unmatched. The CDR3 consists of 15 residues.

In its sample, this clone is medium-sized. The V gene is TRBV20-1, the J gene TRBJ2-3; 9 bases fit TRBD2. Germline V gene sequence: CDR1 DFQATT, CDR2 SNEGSKA (reference sequence). The CDR3 loop spans 15 amino acids. The trim removed 2 bases at V and 6 bases at J, leaving 9 bases unmatched. The CDR3 sequence is CSARRGGRAGDTQYF. DNA of the CDR3: TGCAGTGCTAGACGGGGCGGGAGGGCCGGTGATACGCAGTATTTT.

This clone counts as medium-sized (0.01 to 0.1%). The gene calls are TRBV19 and TRBJ2-6; possibly TRBD1 for D (5 bases). Trimming stripped 7 bases from V and 0 bases from J, with 7 bases between. This CDR3 spans 14 amino acids. CDR1 and CDR2 from the germline V gene are LNHDA and SQIVND (reference sequence). The CDR3 reads CASTDSSGANVLTF. The CDR3 DNA reads TGTGCCAGTACCGACAGCTCTGGGGCCAACGTCCTGACTTTC.

This clone was seen ten or more times. This sequence joins TRBV11-2 and TRBJ1-1, with D possibly matching TRBD1 (5 bases). Trimming stripped 1 base from V and 3 bases from J, with 12 bases between. The CDR3 runs to 15 residues. Looked up from germline, CDR1 is SGHAT and CDR2 is FQNNGV. This CDR3 reads CASSLVQGGYTEAFF. Written as DNA, the CDR3 is TGTGCCAGCAGCTTAGTGCAGGGTGGTTACACTGAAGCTTTCTTT.

A few counts support this clone. The V gene is TRBV6-2 or TRBV6-3, the J gene TRBJ2-5; possible D gene TRBD1, 6 bases. The CDR3 consists of 14 residues. Germline V gene sequence: CDR1 MNHEY, CDR2 SVGEGT. Deletions cut 7 bases from V and 5 bases from J, with 17 bases between. Written as DNA, the CDR3 is TGTGCCAGCACCGACCCGGGACACAAGGAGACCCAGTACTTC. Protein product: CASTDPGHKETQYF.

This clone was picked up one time. The V gene is TRBV7-6, the J gene TRBJ2-3; 10 bases match TRBD2. CDR1 is SGHVS and CDR2 is FNYEAQ in the germline V gene. CDR3 length: 17 residues. V was clipped by 1 base and J by 7 bases; unmatched bases: 11. CDR3 sequence (DNA): TGTGCCAGCAGCTTAGGGTTAGCGGGGGGCCTTATATATACGCAGTATTTT. Translating gives CASSLGLAGGLIYTQYF.

The table lists this clone with many counts. The gene calls are TRBV7-7 and TRBJ2-1, with no clear D. The CDR3 spans 13 residues. The V gene's germline CDR1 is SSHAT and CDR2 FNYEAQ (reference sequence). This CDR3 reads CAVRFPPDNEQFF. In DNA, the CDR3 is TGTGCTGTACGATTTCCCCCCGACAATGAGCAGTTCTTC.